The clone carrying this T cell receptor (beta chain) counts as medium-sized (0.01 to 0.1%). One entry per CDR3 protein results from TCRdb running MiXCR on the 5' RACE reads. This table holds about 35,000 distinct CDR3 sequences, around 5.4% found once. This sample is drawn from a study of early T cells in non-severe SARS-CoV-2 infection. The V gene's germline CDR1 is LNHNV and CDR2 YYDKDF (reference sequence). Trimming removed 1 base from V and 0 bases from J, with 10 bases in between. This CDR3 contains 15 residues. The sequencing here drew on whole blood, taken at baseline. This receptor was obtained from an adult who was a healthcare worker with PCR-confirmed SARS-CoV-2 infection or an uninfected control (not recorded which). The gene calls are TRBV15 and TRBJ2-7; D might be TRBD2 (6 bases). The DNA for the CDR3 is TGTGCCACCAGCAGAGGTGCGGGGAGCTCCTACGAGCAGTACTTC. The encoded protein is CATSRGAGSSYEQYF.